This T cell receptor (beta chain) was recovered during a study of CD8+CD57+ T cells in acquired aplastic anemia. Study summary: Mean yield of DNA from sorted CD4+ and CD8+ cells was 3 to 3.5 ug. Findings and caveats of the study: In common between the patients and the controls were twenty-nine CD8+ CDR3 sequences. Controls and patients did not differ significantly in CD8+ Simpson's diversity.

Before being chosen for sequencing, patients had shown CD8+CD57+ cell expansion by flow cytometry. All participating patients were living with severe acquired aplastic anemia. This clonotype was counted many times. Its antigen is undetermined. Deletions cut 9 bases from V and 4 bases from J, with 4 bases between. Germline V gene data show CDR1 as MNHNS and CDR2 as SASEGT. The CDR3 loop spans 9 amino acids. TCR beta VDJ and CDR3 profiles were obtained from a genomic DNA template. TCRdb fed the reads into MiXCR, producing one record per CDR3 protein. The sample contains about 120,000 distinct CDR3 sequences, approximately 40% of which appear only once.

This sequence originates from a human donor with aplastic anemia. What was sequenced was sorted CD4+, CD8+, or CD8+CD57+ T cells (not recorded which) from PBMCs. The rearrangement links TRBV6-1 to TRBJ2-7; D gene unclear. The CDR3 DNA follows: TGTGCCAGGCGATACGAGCAGTACGTC. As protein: CARRYEQYV.